Included here is one TCR beta chain sequence, with context. This clonotype has just a few counts. Its antigen target is currently unknown. Per-nucleotide qualities are absent, and no much larger clonotype sits a single base away. The protocol used for the library was 5' RACE. The instrument was a NextSeq 500. The TCR library protocol attached unique molecular identifiers to individual cDNA molecules to correct for sequencing error and PCR bias. Both TCR alpha and beta chains were sequenced, and tight co-correlation was observed between alpha and beta sequence abundances in each sample. Per the authors' processing: V gene, J gene and CDR3 annotation of TCR sequences was performed with Decombinator V4. TCRs were defined as expanded if a significant change between any two time points was detected under a Poisson model with p below 0.0001. TCR abundances were normalised to the total number of TCRs sequenced per sample and expressed as counts per million. MAIT TCRs were defined by TRAV1-2 paired with TRAJ12, TRAJ20 or TRAJ33, and iNKT TCRs by TRAV10 paired with TRAJ18. VDJdb, accessed 1 November 2021, was searched for CMV, EBV and SARS-CoV-2 annotated TCRs, with TCRs annotated for multiple antigens excluded. TCRdb took the public reads, trimmed them with fastp at Q25, ran MiXCR for clone calling and kept in-frame beta chains. Identical CDR3 proteins give one entry, which carries the most common genes and DNA. The authors' filters were not applied to this entry. The sample contains approximately 83,000 distinct CDR3 sequences, around 15% of them found a single time. In total, the top ten clones hold 10% to 11% of the sample.

These data belong to a study of early T cells in non-severe SARS-CoV-2 infection listed by TCRdb under 2021. With respect to the entire study: Bulk RNA from unsorted whole blood was used for TCR sequencing, so alpha and beta chains could not be paired. Results the study describes overall, beyond this receptor: Matching against VDJdb was skewed toward anti-spike CD8 responses, likely underestimated virus-specific expansions, and missed private and CD4 specificities.

Set within a cohort of healthcare workers in London, UK, this nested case-control study involved weekly PCR testing of nasopharyngeal swabs along with blood sampling. Between 23 and 31 March 2020, the week of the UK lockdown, healthcare workers were enrolled and then followed up weekly for as long as 16 weeks. The germline V gene encodes CDR1 SGHTA and CDR2 FQGTGA. V is cut back by 5 bases and J by 3 bases, with 5 bases in the junction unmatched. Spanning cysteine to phenylalanine, the CDR3 consists of 14 amino acids. Only the CDR3 DNA is retained, 42 bases long and in frame from the first base. The sequence links TRBV7-3 to TRBJ1-1; 8 middle bases align to TRBD1. Sequenced material: whole blood. The TCR originated in an adult who was a healthcare worker with PCR-confirmed SARS-CoV-2 infection or an uninfected control (not recorded which). The CDR3 protein sequence reads: CASSTTGGYTEAFF. The DNA sequence follows: TGTGCCAGCAGCACAACAGGGGGTTACACTGAAGCTTTCTTT. Supplemented by the reference TRBV7-3 and TRBJ1-1 proteins around the CDR3, the complete variable domain is GAGVSQTPSNKVTEKGKYVELRCDPISGHTALYWYRQSLGQGPEFLIYFQGTGAADDSGLPNDRFFAVRPEGSVSTLKIQRTERGDSAVYLCASSTTGGYTEAFFGQGTRLTVV.